A selection of T cell receptor beta chains follows, all from one sample in a study of T-cell memory formation after mild COVID-19. MiXCR, run by TCRdb on the 5' RACE reads, gives a single entry per CDR3 protein. The sample contains about 180,000 distinct CDR3 sequences, roughly 18% of which appear only once. Sequencing was carried out using PBMCs or a T cell subset sorted from them (not recorded which). Every receptor here comes from a man aged 18 to 30 who had mild COVID-19 (a few samples of this study predate the infection). Cell type and time point are not known. Each CDR3 is given with its conserved first and last residue. Each record gives: CDR3 length, V gene, J gene, clone size, D gene, CDR3 protein, CDR3 DNA. The D gene is left open where the match is weak. Some rows mark clone size as missing; the rest say once, few, many or name a class of expanded clone.

len: 16
v_gene: TRBV6-5
j_gene: TRBJ2-3
abundance: many
d_gene: TRBD1
CDR3aa: CASSYSTGSGTDTQYF
CDR3nt: TGTGCCAGCAGTTACTCGACAGGGAGTGGCACAGATACGCAGTATTTT

len: 15
v_gene: TRBV7-2
j_gene: TRBJ2-3
abundance: .
d_gene: .
CDR3aa: CASSSTPGAEDTQYF
CDR3nt: TGTGCCAGCAGCTCGACACCGGGGGCGGAAGATACGCAGTATTTT

len: 17
v_gene: TRBV12-3/TRBV12-4
j_gene: TRBJ2-2
abundance: .
d_gene: TRBD2
CDR3aa: CASSPRQLAYHTGELFF
CDR3nt: TGTGCCAGCAGTCCCCGCCAACTAGCGTATCACACCGGGGAGCTGTTTTTT

len: 17
v_gene: TRBV15
j_gene: TRBJ2-5
abundance: .
d_gene: TRBD2
CDR3aa: CATSRDPGREAYETQYF
CDR3nt: TGTGCCACCAGCAGAGATCCCGGGAGGGAGGCATATGAGACCCAGTACTTC

len: 15
v_gene: TRBV18
j_gene: TRBJ1-6
abundance: .
d_gene: TRBD1
CDR3aa: CASSPVTGYNSPLHF
CDR3nt: TGTGCCAGCTCACCAGTGACAGGGTATAATTCACCCCTCCACTTT

len: 15
v_gene: TRBV6-2/TRBV6-3
j_gene: TRBJ2-3
abundance: .
d_gene: .
CDR3aa: CASSYWSRESDTQYF
CDR3nt: TGTGCCAGCAGTTACTGGAGCAGGGAGTCGGATACGCAGTATTTT

len: 15
v_gene: TRBV7-2
j_gene: TRBJ2-3
abundance: .
d_gene: TRBD2
CDR3aa: CASSYGLAGTDTQYF
CDR3nt: TGTGCCAGCAGCTACGGACTAGCGGGCACAGATACGCAGTATTTT

len: 15
v_gene: TRBV9
j_gene: TRBJ2-3
abundance: once
d_gene: TRBD2
CDR3aa: CASSASGLSTDTQYF
CDR3nt: TGTGCCAGCAGCGCTAGCGGGCTAAGCACAGATACGCAGTATTTT

len: 15
v_gene: TRBV7-6
j_gene: TRBJ1-3
abundance: few
d_gene: .
CDR3aa: CASSRGRVSGNTIYF
CDR3nt: TGTGCCAGCAGCAGGGGAAGGGTCTCTGGAAACACCATATATTTT

len: 15
v_gene: TRBV9
j_gene: TRBJ1-4
abundance: .
d_gene: TRBD1
CDR3aa: CASSERGQVGEKLFF
CDR3nt: TGTGCCAGCAGCGAGAGGGGACAGGTCGGGGAAAAACTGTTTTTT

len: 13
v_gene: TRBV10-3
j_gene: TRBJ2-5
abundance: few
d_gene: TRBD1
CDR3aa: CAIRGTGVETQYF
CDR3nt: TGTGCCATCAGGGGGACAGGGGTCGAGACCCAGTACTTC

len: 14
v_gene: TRBV3-1
j_gene: TRBJ2-5
abundance: few
d_gene: TRBD1
CDR3aa: CASSQDFRQGTQYF
CDR3nt: TGTGCCAGCAGCCAAGATTTCCGACAGGGGACCCAGTACTTC

len: 16
v_gene: TRBV4-1
j_gene: TRBJ2-7
abundance: .
d_gene: .
CDR3aa: CASSFERTERPYEQYF
CDR3nt: TGCGCCAGCAGCTTCGAACGGACAGAGAGGCCCTACGAGCAGTACTTC

len: 15
v_gene: TRBV5-1
j_gene: TRBJ1-4
abundance: .
d_gene: .
CDR3aa: CASSLMPAGNEKLFF
CDR3nt: TGCGCCAGCAGTTTGATGCCAGCGGGTAATGAAAAACTGTTTTTT

len: 13
v_gene: TRBV25-1
j_gene: TRBJ2-7
abundance: few
d_gene: .
CDR3aa: CASSDTGFYEQYF
CDR3nt: TGTGCCAGCAGTGATACAGGGTTCTACGAGCAGTACTTC

len: 13
v_gene: TRBV7-2
j_gene: TRBJ1-1
abundance: large
d_gene: TRBD1
CDR3aa: CASSYRQGTEAFF
CDR3nt: TGTGCCAGCAGCTACCGACAGGGCACTGAAGCTTTCTTT

len: 16
v_gene: TRBV15
j_gene: TRBJ2-5
abundance: .
d_gene: TRBD2
CDR3aa: CATSSGLAGRGETQYF
CDR3nt: TGTGCCACCAGCTCGGGACTAGCTGGGAGGGGAGAGACCCAGTACTTC

len: 16
v_gene: TRBV7-2
j_gene: TRBJ2-3
abundance: .
d_gene: TRBD2
CDR3aa: CASSPGDLAGADTQYF
CDR3nt: TGTGCCAGCAGCCCAGGAGACCTAGCGGGGGCAGATACGCAGTATTTT

len: 14
v_gene: TRBV7-3
j_gene: TRBJ2-5
abundance: .
d_gene: TRBD1
CDR3aa: CASSPTGVGETQYF
CDR3nt: TGTGCCAGCAGCCCCACAGGGGTCGGAGAGACCCAGTACTTC

len: 17
v_gene: TRBV10-1
j_gene: TRBJ2-5
abundance: .
d_gene: TRBD2
CDR3aa: CARPPGTSGGFQETQYF
CDR3nt: TGCGCCAGACCTCCCGGGACTAGCGGGGGGTTTCAAGAGACCCAGTACTTC

len: 14
v_gene: TRBV6-2/TRBV6-3
j_gene: TRBJ2-3
abundance: .
d_gene: TRBD2
CDR3aa: CASSRQAGKYTQYF
CDR3nt: TGTGCCAGCAGTCGTCAAGCGGGGAAATATACGCAGTATTTT

len: 12
v_gene: TRBV14
j_gene: TRBJ1-6
abundance: few
d_gene: .
CDR3aa: CASSNTPSPLHF
CDR3nt: TGTGCCAGCAGCAATACACCCTCACCCCTCCACTTT

len: 12
v_gene: TRBV20-1
j_gene: TRBJ1-3
abundance: few
d_gene: TRBD1
CDR3aa: CSAQGQGNTIYF
CDR3nt: TGCAGTGCGCAGGGACAGGGGAACACCATATATTTT

len: 14
v_gene: TRBV5-1
j_gene: TRBJ2-2
abundance: few
d_gene: TRBD2
CDR3aa: CASSLPGGTGELFF
CDR3nt: TGCGCCAGCAGCTTGCCGGGGGGCACCGGGGAGCTGTTTTTT

len: 11
v_gene: TRBV10-3
j_gene: TRBJ2-5
abundance: few
d_gene: .
CDR3aa: CATGQVETQYF
CDR3nt: TGTGCCACGGGCCAAGTCGAGACCCAGTACTTC

len: 17
v_gene: TRBV4-3
j_gene: TRBJ2-3
abundance: many
d_gene: TRBD2
CDR3aa: CASSQEFSASGGDTQYF
CDR3nt: TGCGCCAGCAGCCAAGAGTTTAGTGCTAGCGGGGGGGATACGCAGTATTTT

len: 15
v_gene: TRBV4-1
j_gene: TRBJ2-5
abundance: few
d_gene: TRBD1
CDR3aa: CASSLVGQGTETQYF
CDR3nt: TGCGCCAGCAGCCTCGTGGGACAGGGGACGGAGACCCAGTACTTC

len: 13
v_gene: TRBV2
j_gene: TRBJ2-5
abundance: .
d_gene: .
CDR3aa: CASSIGALETQYF
CDR3nt: TGTGCCAGCAGTATAGGGGCTTTGGAGACCCAGTACTTC

len: 13
v_gene: TRBV4-3
j_gene: TRBJ1-2
abundance: .
d_gene: .
CDR3aa: CASRPGADYGYTF
CDR3nt: TGCGCCAGCCGACCGGGGGCAGACTATGGCTACACCTTC

len: 12
v_gene: TRBV7-2
j_gene: TRBJ2-5
abundance: many
d_gene: .
CDR3aa: CASSLASETQYF
CDR3nt: TGTGCCAGCAGCTTAGCGTCAGAGACCCAGTACTTC

len: 16
v_gene: TRBV5-4
j_gene: TRBJ2-2
abundance: .
d_gene: .
CDR3aa: CASSLSRHTETGELFF
CDR3nt: TGTGCCAGCAGCCTCAGCCGGCACACCGAAACCGGGGAGCTGTTTTTT

len: 14
v_gene: TRBV9
j_gene: TRBJ1-2
abundance: once
d_gene: .
CDR3aa: CASSVAGEGNGYTF
CDR3nt: TGTGCCAGCAGCGTAGCAGGGGAAGGGAACGGCTACACCTTC

len: 12
v_gene: TRBV29-1
j_gene: TRBJ1-1
abundance: .
d_gene: .
CDR3aa: CSVGVSGTEAFF
CDR3nt: TGCAGCGTTGGTGTGAGCGGCACTGAAGCTTTCTTT

len: 16
v_gene: TRBV7-3
j_gene: TRBJ2-3
abundance: .
d_gene: TRBD2
CDR3aa: CASSPTGLASVDTQYF
CDR3nt: TGTGCCAGCAGCCCAACGGGACTAGCGTCGGTGGATACGCAGTATTTT

len: 14
v_gene: TRBV9
j_gene: TRBJ1-6
abundance: .
d_gene: TRBD1
CDR3aa: CASSVGGTDLPLHF
CDR3nt: TGTGCCAGCAGCGTAGGAGGGACAGACTTACCCCTCCACTTT

len: 16
v_gene: TRBV18
j_gene: TRBJ2-6
abundance: few
d_gene: .
CDR3aa: CASSLRDTSGANVLTF
CDR3nt: TGTGCCAGCTCACTTAGGGACACCTCTGGGGCCAACGTCCTGACTTTC

len: 12
v_gene: TRBV28
j_gene: TRBJ2-3
abundance: few
d_gene: .
CDR3aa: CASSLQGSLGYF
CDR3nt: TGTGCCAGCAGTTTACAGGGATCATTGGGGTATTTT

len: 15
v_gene: TRBV4-2
j_gene: TRBJ2-3
abundance: few
d_gene: .
CDR3aa: CASSYGRSSTDTQYF
CDR3nt: TGTGCCAGCAGCTACGGACGGTCTAGCACAGATACCCAGTATTTT

len: 15
v_gene: TRBV28
j_gene: TRBJ1-4
abundance: .
d_gene: .
CDR3aa: CASSLGGGVREKLFF
CDR3nt: TGTGCCAGCAGTTTAGGGGGGGGTGTTCGTGAAAAACTGTTTTTT

len: 14
v_gene: TRBV7-3
j_gene: TRBJ2-3
abundance: few
d_gene: .
CDR3aa: CASSEQVTTGTQYF
CDR3nt: TGTGCCAGCAGCGAACAAGTAACAACTGGTACGCAGTATTTT

len: 15
v_gene: TRBV7-9
j_gene: TRBJ2-3
abundance: .
d_gene: TRBD2
CDR3aa: CASSLPGLDSDTQYF
CDR3nt: TGTGCCAGCAGTCTACCGGGACTAGACTCAGATACGCAGTATTTT

len: 14
v_gene: TRBV27
j_gene: TRBJ1-1
abundance: many
d_gene: .
CDR3aa: CASSRGGGNTEAFF
CDR3nt: TGTGCCAGCAGTAGGGGCGGGGGAAACACTGAAGCTTTCTTT